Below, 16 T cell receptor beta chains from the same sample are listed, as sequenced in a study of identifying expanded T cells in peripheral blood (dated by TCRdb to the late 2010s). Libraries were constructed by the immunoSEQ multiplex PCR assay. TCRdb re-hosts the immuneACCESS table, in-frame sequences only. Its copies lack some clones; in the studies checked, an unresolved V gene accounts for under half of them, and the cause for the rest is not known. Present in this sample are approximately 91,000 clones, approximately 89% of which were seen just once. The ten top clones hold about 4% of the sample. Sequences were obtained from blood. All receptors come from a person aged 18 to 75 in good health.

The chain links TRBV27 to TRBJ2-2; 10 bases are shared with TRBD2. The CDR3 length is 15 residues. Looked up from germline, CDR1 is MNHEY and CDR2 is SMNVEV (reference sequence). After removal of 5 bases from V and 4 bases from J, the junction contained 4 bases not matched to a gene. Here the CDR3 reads CASSVLAGPTGELFF. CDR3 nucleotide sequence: TGTGCCAGCAGTGTACTAGCGGGACCCACCGGGGAGCTGTTTTTT.

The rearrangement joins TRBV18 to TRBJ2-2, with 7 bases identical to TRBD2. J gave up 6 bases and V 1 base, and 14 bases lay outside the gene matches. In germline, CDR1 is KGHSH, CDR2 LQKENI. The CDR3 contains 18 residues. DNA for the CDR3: TGTGCCAGCTCACCACTGCCGGGAACTAGCCGGGGGGCCGGGGAGCTGTTTTTT. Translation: CASSPLPGTSRGAGELFF.

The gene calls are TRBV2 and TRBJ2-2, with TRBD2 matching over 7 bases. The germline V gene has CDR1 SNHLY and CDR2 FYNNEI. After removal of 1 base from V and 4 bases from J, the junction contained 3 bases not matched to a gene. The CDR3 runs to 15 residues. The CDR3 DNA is TGTGCCAGCAGTGAAGTGGGGAGGGGCACCGGGGAGCTGTTTTTT. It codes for CASSEVGRGTGELFF.

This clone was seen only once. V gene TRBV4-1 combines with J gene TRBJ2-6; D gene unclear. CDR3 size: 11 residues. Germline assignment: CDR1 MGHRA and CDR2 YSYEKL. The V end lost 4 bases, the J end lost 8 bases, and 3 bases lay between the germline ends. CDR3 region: CASSLTNVLTF. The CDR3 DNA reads TGCGCCAGCAGCCTAACCAACGTCCTGACTTTC.

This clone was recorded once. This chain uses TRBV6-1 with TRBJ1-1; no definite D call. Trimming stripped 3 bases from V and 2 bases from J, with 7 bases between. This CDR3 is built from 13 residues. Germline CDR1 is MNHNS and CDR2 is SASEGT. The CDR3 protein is CASSDRANTEAFF. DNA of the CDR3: TGTGCCAGCAGTGATAGGGCCAACACTGAAGCTTTCTTT.

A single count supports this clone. The CDR3 DNA reads TGCGCCAGCAGCTTGCAAGGACTAGACCAGTTCTTC. Its protein is CASSLQGLDQFF. V is TRBV5-1 and J is TRBJ2-1; TRBD2 matches at 7 bases. This CDR3 comprises 12 residues. V trimming: 1 base; J trimming: 13 bases; junction bases outside the gene matches: 5. Germline CDR1 is SGHRS and CDR2 is YFSETQ.

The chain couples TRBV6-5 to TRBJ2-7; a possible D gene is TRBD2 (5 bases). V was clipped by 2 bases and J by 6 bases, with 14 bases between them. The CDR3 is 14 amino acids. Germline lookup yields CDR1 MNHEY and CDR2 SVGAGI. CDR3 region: CASSYARAPAEQYF. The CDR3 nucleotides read TGTGCCAGCAGTTACGCGAGGGCCCCCGCCGAGCAGTACTTC.

CDR3 sequence: CASSITDRAYNEQFF. Written as DNA, the CDR3 is TGTGCCAGCAGCATTACCGACAGAGCCTACAATGAGCAGTTCTTC. This chain uses TRBV7-2 with TRBJ2-1, with a possible D match to TRBD1 (5 bases). The CDR3 totals 15 residues. Trimming took 5 bases from V and 2 from J, leaving 13 bases between them. The germline V gene encodes CDR1 SGHTA and CDR2 FQGNSA.

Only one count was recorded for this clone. The CDR3 DNA sequence: TGTGCCAGCAGCCCGGCGCTAGCGGAAGTCTCCTACGAGCAGTACTTC. It specifies CASSPALAEVSYEQYF. The chain joins TRBV7-9 to TRBJ2-7; TRBD2 matches at 7 bases. J was trimmed by 0 bases and V by 5 bases; bases with no gene match: 10. The CDR3 extends over 16 amino acids. Germline V gene lookup returns CDR1 SEHNR and CDR2 FQNEAQ (reference sequence).

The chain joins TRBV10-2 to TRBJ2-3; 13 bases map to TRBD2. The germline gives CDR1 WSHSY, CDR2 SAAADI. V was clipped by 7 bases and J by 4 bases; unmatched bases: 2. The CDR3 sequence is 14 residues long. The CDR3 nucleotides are TGCGCCAGCAAAGGACTAGCGGGGGCAGATACGCAGTATTTT. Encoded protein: CASKGLAGADTQYF.

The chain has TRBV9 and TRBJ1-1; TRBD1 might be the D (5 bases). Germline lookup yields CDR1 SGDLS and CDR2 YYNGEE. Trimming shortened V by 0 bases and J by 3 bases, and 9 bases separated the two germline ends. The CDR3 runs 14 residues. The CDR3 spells CASSVGGTDTEAFF. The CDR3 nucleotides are TGTGCCAGCAGCGTAGGTGGGACCGACACTGAAGCTTTCTTT.

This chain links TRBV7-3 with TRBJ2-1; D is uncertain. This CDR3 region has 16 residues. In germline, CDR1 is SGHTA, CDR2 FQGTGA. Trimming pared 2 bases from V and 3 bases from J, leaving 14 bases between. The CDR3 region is CASSLFPGVGYNEQFF. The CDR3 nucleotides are TGTGCCAGCAGCTTATTCCCCGGCGTCGGCTACAATGAGCAGTTCTTC.

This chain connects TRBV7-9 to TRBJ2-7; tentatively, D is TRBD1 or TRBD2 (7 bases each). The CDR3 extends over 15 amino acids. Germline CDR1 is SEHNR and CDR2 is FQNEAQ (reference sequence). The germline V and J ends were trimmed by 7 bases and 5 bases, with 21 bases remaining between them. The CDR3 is CASNPSGGGADEQYF. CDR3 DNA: TGTGCCAGCAACCCTAGCGGAGGGGGCGCGGACGAGCAGTACTTC. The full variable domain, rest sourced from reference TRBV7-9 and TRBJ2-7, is DTGVSQNPRHKITKRGQNVTFRCDPISEHNRLYWYRQTLGQGPEFLTYFQNEAQLEKSRLLSDRFSAERPKGSFSTLEIQRTEQGDSAMYLCASNPSGGGADEQYFGPGTRLTVT.

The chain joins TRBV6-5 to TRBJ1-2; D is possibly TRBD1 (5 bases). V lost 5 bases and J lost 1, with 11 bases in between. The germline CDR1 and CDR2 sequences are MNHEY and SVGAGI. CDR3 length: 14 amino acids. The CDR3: CASSTLGGNYGYTF. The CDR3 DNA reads TGTGCCAGCAGTACGCTCGGGGGTAACTATGGCTACACCTTC.

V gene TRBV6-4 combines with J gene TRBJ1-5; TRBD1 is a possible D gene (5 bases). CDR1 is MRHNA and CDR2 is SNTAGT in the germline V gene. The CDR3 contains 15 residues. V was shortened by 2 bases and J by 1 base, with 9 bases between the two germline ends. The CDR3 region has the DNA TGTGCCAGCAGTGACAGGGGCTTGAGCAATCAGCCCCAGCATTTT. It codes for CASSDRGLSNQPQHF.

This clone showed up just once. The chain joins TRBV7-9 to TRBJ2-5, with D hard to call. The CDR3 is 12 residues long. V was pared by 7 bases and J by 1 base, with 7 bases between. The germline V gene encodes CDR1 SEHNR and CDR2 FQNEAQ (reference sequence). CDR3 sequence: CASMPLQETQYF. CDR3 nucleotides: TGTGCCAGCATGCCCCTCCAAGAGACCCAGTACTTC.